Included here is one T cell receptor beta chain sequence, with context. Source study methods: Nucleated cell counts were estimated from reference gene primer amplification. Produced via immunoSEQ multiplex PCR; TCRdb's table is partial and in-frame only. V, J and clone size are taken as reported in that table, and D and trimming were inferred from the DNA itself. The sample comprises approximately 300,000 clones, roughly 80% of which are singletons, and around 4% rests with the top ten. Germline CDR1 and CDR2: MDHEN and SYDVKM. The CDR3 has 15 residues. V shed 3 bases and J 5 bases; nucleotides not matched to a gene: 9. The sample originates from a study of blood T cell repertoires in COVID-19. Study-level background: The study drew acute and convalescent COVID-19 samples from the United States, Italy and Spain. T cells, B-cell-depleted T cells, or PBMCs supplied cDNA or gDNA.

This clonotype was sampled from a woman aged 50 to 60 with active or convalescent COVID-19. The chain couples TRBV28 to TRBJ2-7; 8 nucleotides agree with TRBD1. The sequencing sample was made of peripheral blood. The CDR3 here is CASSLIDRGYHEQYF. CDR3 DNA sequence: TGTGCCAGCAGTTTGATCGACAGGGGATACCACGAGCAGTACTTC.